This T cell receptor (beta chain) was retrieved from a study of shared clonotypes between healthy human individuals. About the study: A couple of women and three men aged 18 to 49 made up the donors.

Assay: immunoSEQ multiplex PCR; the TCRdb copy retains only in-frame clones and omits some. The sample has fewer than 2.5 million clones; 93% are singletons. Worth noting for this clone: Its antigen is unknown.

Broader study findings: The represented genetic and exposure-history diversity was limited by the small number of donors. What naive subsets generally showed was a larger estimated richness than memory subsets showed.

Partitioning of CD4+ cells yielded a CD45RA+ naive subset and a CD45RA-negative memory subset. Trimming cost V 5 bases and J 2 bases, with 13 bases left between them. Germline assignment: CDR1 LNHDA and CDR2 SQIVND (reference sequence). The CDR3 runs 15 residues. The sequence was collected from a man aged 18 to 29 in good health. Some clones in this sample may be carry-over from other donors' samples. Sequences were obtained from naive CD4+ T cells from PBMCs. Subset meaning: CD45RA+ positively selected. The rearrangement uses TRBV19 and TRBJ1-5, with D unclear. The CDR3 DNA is TGTGCCAGTAGTCGCCGCCTCGGGGGCAATCAGCCCCAGCATTTT. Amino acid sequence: CASSRRLGGNQPQHF. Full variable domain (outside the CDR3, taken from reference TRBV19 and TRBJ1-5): DGGITQSPKYLFRKEGQNVTLSCEQNLNHDAMYWYRQDPGQGLRLIYYSQIVNDFQKGDIAEGYSVSREKKESFPLTVTSAQKNPTAFYLCASSRRLGGNQPQHFGDGTRLSIL.